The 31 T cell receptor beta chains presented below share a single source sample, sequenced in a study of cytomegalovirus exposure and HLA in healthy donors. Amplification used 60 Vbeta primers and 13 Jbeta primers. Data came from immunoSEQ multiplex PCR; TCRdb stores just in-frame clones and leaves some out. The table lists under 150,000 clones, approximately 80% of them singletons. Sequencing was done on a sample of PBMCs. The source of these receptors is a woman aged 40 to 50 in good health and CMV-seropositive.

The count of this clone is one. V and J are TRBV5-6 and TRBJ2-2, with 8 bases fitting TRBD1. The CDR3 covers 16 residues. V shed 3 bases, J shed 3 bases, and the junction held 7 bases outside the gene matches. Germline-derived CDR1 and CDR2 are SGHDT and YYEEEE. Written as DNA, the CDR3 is TGTGCCAGCAGCTCTGACGACAGGGGATACACCGGGGAGCTGTTTTTT. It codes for CASSSDDRGYTGELFF. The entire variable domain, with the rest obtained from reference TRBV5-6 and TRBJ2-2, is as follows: DAGVTQSPTHLIKTRGQQVTLRCSPKSGHDTVSWYQQALGQGPQFIFQYYEEEERQRGNFPDRFSGHQFPNYSSELNVNALLLGDSALYLCASSSDDRGYTGELFFGEGSRLTVL.

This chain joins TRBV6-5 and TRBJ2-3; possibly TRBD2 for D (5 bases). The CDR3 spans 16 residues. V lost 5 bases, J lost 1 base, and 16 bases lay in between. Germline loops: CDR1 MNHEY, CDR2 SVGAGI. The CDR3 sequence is CASSHWRGSGTDTQYF. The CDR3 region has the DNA TGTGCCAGCAGTCACTGGAGAGGGTCGGGCACAGATACGCAGTATTTT.

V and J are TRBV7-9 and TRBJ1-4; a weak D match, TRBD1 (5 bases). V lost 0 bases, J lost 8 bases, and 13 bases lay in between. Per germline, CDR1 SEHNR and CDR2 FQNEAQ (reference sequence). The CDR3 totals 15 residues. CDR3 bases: TGTGCCAGCAGCTTAGCCGGGCAGGGTCGAGAAAAACTGTTTTTT. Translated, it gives CASSLAGQGREKLFF.

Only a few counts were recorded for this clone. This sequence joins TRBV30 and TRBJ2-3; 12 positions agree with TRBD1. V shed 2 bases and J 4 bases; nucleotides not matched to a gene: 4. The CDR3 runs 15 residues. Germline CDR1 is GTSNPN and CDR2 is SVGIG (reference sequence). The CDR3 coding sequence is TGTGCCTGGAGTCCCGGGACAGGGGGCGCAGATACGCAGTATTTT. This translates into CAWSPGTGGADTQYF.

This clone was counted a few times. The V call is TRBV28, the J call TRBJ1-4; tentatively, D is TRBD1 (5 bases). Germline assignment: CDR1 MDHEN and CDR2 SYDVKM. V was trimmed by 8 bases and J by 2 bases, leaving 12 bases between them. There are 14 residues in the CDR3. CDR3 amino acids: CASGVGGTNEKLFF. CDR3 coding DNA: TGTGCCAGCGGGGTGGGGGGTACTAATGAAAAACTGTTTTTT.

CDR3 in amino acids: CASSPQTSGTDTQYF. The DNA for the CDR3 is TGTGCCAGCAGTCCTCAGACTAGCGGGACAGATACGCAGTATTTT. V is TRBV28 and J is TRBJ2-3, with 10 bases that match TRBD2. The V segment lost 5 bases and the J segment 3 bases; nucleotides outside the gene matches: 5. Germline lookup yields CDR1 MDHEN and CDR2 SYDVKM. The CDR3 spans 15 residues.

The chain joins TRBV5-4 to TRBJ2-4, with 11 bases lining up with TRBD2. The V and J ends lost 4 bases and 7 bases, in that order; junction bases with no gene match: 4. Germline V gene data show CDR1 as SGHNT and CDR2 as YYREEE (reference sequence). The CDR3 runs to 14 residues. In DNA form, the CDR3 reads TGTGCCAGCAGCGGAGTAGCGGGAGGGAACATTCAGTACTTC. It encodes CASSGVAGGNIQYF.

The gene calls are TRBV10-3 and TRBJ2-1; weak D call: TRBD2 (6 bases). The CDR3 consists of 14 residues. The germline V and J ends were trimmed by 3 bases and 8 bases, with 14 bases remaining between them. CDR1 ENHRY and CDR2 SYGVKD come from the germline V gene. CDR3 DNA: TGTGCCATCAGTGATTGGGACTTCGAAGATGAGCAGTTCTTC. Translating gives CAISDWDFEDEQFF.

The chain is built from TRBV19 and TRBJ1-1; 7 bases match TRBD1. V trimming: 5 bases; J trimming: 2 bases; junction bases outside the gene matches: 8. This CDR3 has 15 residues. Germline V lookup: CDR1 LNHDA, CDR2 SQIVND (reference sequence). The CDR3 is CASSPRDSTNTEAFF. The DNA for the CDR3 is TGTGCCAGTAGTCCCCGGGACAGTACTAACACTGAAGCTTTCTTT. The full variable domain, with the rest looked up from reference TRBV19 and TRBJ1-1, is DGGITQSPKYLFRKEGQNVTLSCEQNLNHDAMYWYRQDPGQGLRLIYYSQIVNDFQKGDIAEGYSVSREKKESFPLTVTSAQKNPTAFYLCASSPRDSTNTEAFFGQGTRLTVV.

The CDR3 is CASSSNSGELFF. The CDR3 DNA sequence: TGCGCCAGCAGCTCCAATTCCGGGGAGCTGTTTTTT. The rearrangement links TRBV5-1 to TRBJ2-2, with D unresolved. Germline V gene lookup returns CDR1 SGHRS and CDR2 YFSETQ. V lost 3 bases and J lost 6, with 6 bases in between. The CDR3 is 12 amino acids.

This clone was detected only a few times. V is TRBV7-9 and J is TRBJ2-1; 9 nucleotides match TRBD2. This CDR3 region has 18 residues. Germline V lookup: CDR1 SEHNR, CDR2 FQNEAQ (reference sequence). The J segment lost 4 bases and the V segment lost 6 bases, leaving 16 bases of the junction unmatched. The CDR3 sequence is CASRGTRGSGGGYNEQFF. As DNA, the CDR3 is TGTGCCAGCAGAGGGACTCGGGGTAGCGGGGGAGGTTACAATGAGCAGTTCTTC.

For the CDR3, the DNA is TGTGCCAGCTCACAGTCCTACGAGCAGTACTTC. Its translation: CASSQSYEQYF. The chain has TRBV28 and TRBJ2-5; no definite D call. The end of the DNA fits TRBJ2-7 better, so the J call may be wrong. Germline loops: CDR1 MDHEN, CDR2 SYDVKM. This CDR3 is 11 amino acids long.

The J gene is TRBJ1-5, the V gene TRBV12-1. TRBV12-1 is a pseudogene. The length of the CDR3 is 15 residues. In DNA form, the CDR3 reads TGTGCCAGCAGCTTTGCCGGGTACAGCAATCAGCCCCAGCATTTT. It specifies CASSFAGYSNQPQHF.

The CDR3 sequence: CASSFRGGAMGQETQYF. Written as DNA, the CDR3 is TGTGCCAGCAGTTTCCGAGGGGGCGCAATGGGACAAGAGACCCAGTACTTC. The chain employs TRBV28 and TRBJ2-5; 7 bases align to TRBD1. The CDR3 loop spans 17 amino acids. Looked up from germline, CDR1 is MDHEN and CDR2 is SYDVKM. The trim removed 3 bases at V and 2 bases at J, leaving 12 bases unmatched.

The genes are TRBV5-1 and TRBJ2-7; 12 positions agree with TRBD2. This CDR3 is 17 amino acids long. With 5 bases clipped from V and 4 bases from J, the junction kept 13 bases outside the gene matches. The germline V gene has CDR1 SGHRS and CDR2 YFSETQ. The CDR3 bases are TGCGCCAGCAGTTTTTCGCAAGGACTAGCGGGAAGATACGAGCAGTACTTC. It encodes CASSFSQGLAGRYEQYF.

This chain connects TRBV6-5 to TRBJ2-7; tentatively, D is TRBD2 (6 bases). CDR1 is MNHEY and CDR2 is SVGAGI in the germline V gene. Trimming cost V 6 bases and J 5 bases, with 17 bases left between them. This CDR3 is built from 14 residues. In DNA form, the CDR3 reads TGTGCCAGCAGGTTGACTAGTTCAACCCACGAGCAGTACTTC. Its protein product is CASRLTSSTHEQYF.

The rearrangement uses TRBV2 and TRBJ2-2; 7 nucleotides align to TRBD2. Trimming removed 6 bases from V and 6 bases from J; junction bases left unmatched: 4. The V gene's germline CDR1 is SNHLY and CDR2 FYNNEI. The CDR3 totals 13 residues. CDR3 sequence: CASSTGGAGELFF. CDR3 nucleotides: TGTGCCAGCAGCACGGGAGGAGCCGGGGAGCTGTTTTTT.

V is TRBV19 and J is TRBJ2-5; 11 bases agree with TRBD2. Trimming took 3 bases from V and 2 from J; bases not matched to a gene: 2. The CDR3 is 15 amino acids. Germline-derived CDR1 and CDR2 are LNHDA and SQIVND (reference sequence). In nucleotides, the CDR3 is TGTGCCAGTAGTATGGGACTAGCGGTACAAGAGACCCAGTACTTC. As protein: CASSMGLAVQETQYF. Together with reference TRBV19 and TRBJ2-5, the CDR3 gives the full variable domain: DGGITQSPKYLFRKEGQNVTLSCEQNLNHDAMYWYRQDPGQGLRLIYYSQIVNDFQKGDIAEGYSVSREKKESFPLTVTSAQKNPTAFYLCASSMGLAVQETQYFGPGTRLLVL.

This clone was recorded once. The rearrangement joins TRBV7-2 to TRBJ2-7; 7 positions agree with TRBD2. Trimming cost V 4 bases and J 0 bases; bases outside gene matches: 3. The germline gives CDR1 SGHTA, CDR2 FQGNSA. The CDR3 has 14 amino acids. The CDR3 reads CASSSAGSSYEQYF. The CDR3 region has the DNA TGTGCCAGCAGCTCAGCGGGGAGCTCCTACGAGCAGTACTTC.

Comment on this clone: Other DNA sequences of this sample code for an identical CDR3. The CDR3 spells CASSLGGASYEQYF. CDR3 nucleotides: TGTGCCAGCAGTTTAGGCGGGGCCTCATACGAGCAGTACTTC. The chain combines TRBV28 with TRBJ2-7; a possible D gene is TRBD2 (6 bases). Germline values: CDR1 MDHEN, CDR2 SYDVKM. Trimming removed 2 bases from V and 4 bases from J, with 12 bases in between. The CDR3 runs to 14 residues.

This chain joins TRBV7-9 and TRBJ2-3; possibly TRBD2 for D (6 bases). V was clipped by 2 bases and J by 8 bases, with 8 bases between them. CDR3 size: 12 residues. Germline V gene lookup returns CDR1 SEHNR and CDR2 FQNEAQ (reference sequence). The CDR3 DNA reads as TGTGCCAGCAGCTTACGAGCGGGTACGCAGTATTTT. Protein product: CASSLRAGTQYF. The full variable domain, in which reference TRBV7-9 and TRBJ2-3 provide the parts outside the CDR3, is DTGVSQNPRHKITKRGQNVTFRCDPISEHNRLYWYRQTLGQGPEFLTYFQNEAQLEKSRLLSDRFSAERPKGSFSTLEIQRTEQGDSAMYLCASSLRAGTQYFGPGTRLTVL.

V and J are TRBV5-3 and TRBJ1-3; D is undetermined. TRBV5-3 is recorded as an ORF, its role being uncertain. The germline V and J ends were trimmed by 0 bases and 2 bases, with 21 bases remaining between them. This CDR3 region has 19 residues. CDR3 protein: CARSLAGQPCNLPGNTIYF. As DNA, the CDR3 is TGTGCCAGAAGCTTGGCGGGTCAACCTTGTAATCTTCCTGGAAACACCATATATTTT.

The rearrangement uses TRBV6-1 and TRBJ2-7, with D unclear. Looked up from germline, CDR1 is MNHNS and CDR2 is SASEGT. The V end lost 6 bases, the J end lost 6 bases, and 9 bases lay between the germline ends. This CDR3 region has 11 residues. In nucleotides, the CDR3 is TGTGCCAGCAGACTGACTTTCGAGCAGTACTTC. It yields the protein CASRLTFEQYF.

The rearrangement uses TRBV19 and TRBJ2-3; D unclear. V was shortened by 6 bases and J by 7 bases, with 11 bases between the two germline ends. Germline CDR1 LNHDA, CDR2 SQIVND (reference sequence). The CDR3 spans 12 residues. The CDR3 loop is CASSPSYNTQYF. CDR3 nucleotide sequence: TGTGCCAGTAGCCCTAGTTATAATACGCAGTATTTT. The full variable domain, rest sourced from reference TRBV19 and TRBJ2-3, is DGGITQSPKYLFRKEGQNVTLSCEQNLNHDAMYWYRQDPGQGLRLIYYSQIVNDFQKGDIAEGYSVSREKKESFPLTVTSAQKNPTAFYLCASSPSYNTQYFGPGTRLTVL.

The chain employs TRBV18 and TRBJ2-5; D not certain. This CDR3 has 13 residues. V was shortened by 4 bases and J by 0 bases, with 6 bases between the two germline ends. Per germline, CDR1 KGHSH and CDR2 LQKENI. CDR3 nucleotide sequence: TGTGCCAGCTCACGAGAGTACCAAGAGACCCAGTACTTC. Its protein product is CASSREYQETQYF.

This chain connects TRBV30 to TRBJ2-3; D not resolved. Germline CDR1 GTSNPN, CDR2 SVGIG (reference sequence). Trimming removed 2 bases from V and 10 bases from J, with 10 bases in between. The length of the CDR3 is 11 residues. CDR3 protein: CAWSKSLAQYF. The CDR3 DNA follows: TGTGCCTGGAGTAAGAGTTTGGCGCAGTATTTT.

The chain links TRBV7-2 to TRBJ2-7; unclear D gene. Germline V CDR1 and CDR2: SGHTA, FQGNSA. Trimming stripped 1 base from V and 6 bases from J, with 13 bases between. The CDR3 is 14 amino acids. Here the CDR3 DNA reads TGTGCCAGCAGCTTAGACCCTAGAACCTCCGAGCAGTACTTC. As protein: CASSLDPRTSEQYF.

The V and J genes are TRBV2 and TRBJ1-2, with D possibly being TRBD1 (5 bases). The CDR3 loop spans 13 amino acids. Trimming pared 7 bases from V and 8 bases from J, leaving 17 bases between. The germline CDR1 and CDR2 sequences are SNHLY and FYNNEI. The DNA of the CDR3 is TGTGCCAGCACCTCCTGGGGCAGTTCGGGCTACACCTTC. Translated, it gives CASTSWGSSGYTF.

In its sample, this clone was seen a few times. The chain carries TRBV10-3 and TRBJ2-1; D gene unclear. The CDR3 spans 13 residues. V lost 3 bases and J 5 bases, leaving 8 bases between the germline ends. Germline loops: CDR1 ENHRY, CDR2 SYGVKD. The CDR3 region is CAISDPVNNEQFF. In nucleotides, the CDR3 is TGTGCCATCAGTGATCCAGTTAACAATGAGCAGTTCTTC.

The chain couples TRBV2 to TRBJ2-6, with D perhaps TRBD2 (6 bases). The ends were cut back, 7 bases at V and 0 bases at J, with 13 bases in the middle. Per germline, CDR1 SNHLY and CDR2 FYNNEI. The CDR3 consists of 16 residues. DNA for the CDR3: TGTGCCAGCAAGGCTAGCGCCAGCTCTGGGGCCAACGTCCTGACTTTC. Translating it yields CASKASASSGANVLTF.

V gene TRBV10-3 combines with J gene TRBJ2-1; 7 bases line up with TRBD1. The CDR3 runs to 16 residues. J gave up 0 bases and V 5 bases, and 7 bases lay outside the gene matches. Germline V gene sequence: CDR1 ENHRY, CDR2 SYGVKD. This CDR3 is CAISYSGTASYNEQFF. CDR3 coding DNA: TGTGCCATCAGTTACTCCGGGACAGCCTCCTACAATGAGCAGTTCTTC.